The 8 T cell receptor beta chains in this list originate from one sample, sequenced in a study of blood T cells in healthy people across ages. The use of a sample-barcoded 5' primer and a J-beta primer mix characterized a second PCR of about 6 to 11 cycles. TCRdb processed the 5' RACE reads anew with MiXCR; each CDR3 protein has one entry. The repertoire holds fewer than 750,000 distinct CDR3 sequences, with 45% to 60% as singletons. Sequenced: blood. These receptors were taken from a woman at least 80 years old in good health.

The V and J genes are TRBV3-1 and TRBJ2-5; no firm D call. The end of the DNA fits TRBJ2-7 better, so the J call may be wrong. CDR1 and CDR2 from the germline V gene are LGHDT and YNNKEL (reference sequence). The CDR3 sequence is 11 residues long. The DNA for the CDR3 is TGTGCCAGCAGCCAAAGGAACGAGCAGTACTTC. Translating it yields CASSQRNEQYF.

This clonotype was seen once. The genes are TRBV20-1 and TRBJ2-4, with 9 bases fitting TRBD2. The CDR3 length is 16 residues. CDR1 DFQATT and CDR2 SNEGSKA come from the germline V gene (reference sequence). V trimming: 1 base; J trimming: 6 bases; junction bases outside the gene matches: 10. DNA of the CDR3: TGCAGTGCTAGAGCTAGCGGGAAGGGTGGCAGAAACATTCAGTACTTC. Its protein product is CSARASGKGGRNIQYF.

The rearrangement joins TRBV7-6 to TRBJ2-3; D call uncertain. Germline loops: CDR1 SGHVS, CDR2 FNYEAQ. There are 14 residues in the CDR3. Trimming removed 0 bases at V and 2 bases at J, with 6 bases between. The CDR3 loop reads CASSLAYNTDTQYF. CDR3 sequence (DNA): TGTGCCAGCAGCTTAGCGTATAACACAGATACGCAGTATTTT.

This clonotype was seen a handful of times. This chain connects TRBV9 to TRBJ2-2, with D perhaps TRBD1 or TRBD2 (5 bases each). V was shortened by 6 bases and J by 6 bases, with 18 bases between the two germline ends. The CDR3 sequence is 15 residues long. Per the germline V gene, CDR1 is SGDLS and CDR2 is YYNGEE. In DNA, the CDR3 is TGTGCCAGCAATCGGGACCCCGAAGGGTCCGGGGAGCTGTTTTTT. Translated: CASNRDPEGSGELFF.

The chain has TRBV20-1 and TRBJ1-5, with D maybe TRBD1 (5 bases). The CDR3 has 14 amino acids. V was trimmed by 3 bases and J by 1 base, leaving 10 bases between them. The V gene's germline CDR1 is DFQATT and CDR2 SNEGSKA (reference sequence). The DNA for the CDR3 is TGCAGTGCTAGGGGACCGTGGAGCAATCAGCCCCAGCATTTT. As protein: CSARGPWSNQPQHF.

The chain recombines TRBV13 with TRBJ2-2, with 7 bases matching TRBD2. V shed 4 bases, J shed 0 bases, and the junction held 2 bases outside the gene matches. The length of the CDR3 is 15 residues. Germline CDR1 PRHDT, CDR2 FYEKMQ (reference sequence). The CDR3 sequence is CASSWGGTNTGELFF. In nucleotides, the CDR3 is TGTGCCAGCAGCTGGGGGGGAACGAACACCGGGGAGCTGTTTTTT. Variable domain in full (rest from reference TRBV13 and TRBJ2-2): AAGVIQSPRHLIKEKRETATLKCYPIPRHDTVYWYQQGPGQDPQFLISFYEKMQSDKGSIPDRFSAQQFSDYHSELNMSSLELGDSALYFCASSWGGTNTGELFFGEGSRLTVL.

The sample holds a few counts of this clonotype. Being one base from a much bigger clone, this may be a read error. The chain has TRBV6-5 and TRBJ2-1; D may be TRBD2 (5 bases). CDR1 is MNHEY, CDR2 SVGAGI, per germline. The germline V and J ends were trimmed by 4 bases and 0 bases, with 10 bases remaining between them. This CDR3 has 15 amino acids. CDR3 bases: TGTGCCAGCAGTTGGACTGCAAGCTCCTACAATGAGCAGTTCTTC. It yields the protein CASSWTASSYNEQFF.

This clonotype was seen more than once but under ten times. This chain uses TRBV4-1 with TRBJ2-2; D assignment may be TRBD1 or TRBD2 (5 bases each). Germline CDR1 and CDR2: MGHRA and YSYEKL. Trimming removed 1 base at V and 1 base at J, with 13 bases between. The CDR3 spans 17 residues. The CDR3 nucleotides are TGCGCCAGCAGCCAAGGTGTAAGCGGACAGAACACCGGGGAGCTGTTTTTT. Encoded protein: CASSQGVSGQNTGELFF.